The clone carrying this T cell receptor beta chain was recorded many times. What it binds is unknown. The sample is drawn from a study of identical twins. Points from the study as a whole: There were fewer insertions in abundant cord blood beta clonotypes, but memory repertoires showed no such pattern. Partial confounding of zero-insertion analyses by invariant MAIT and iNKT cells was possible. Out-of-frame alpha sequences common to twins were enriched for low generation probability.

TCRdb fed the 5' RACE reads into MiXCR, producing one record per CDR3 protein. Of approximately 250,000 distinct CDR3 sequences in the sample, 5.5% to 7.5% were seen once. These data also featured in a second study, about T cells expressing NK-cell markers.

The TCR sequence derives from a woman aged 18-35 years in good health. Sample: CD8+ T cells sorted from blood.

The CDR3 DNA is TGTGCCAGCAGCCAAGATCCTCGCGGGGAGCTGTTTTTT. Amino acids: CASSQDPRGELFF. The rearrangement links TRBV3-1 to TRBJ2-2; D is ambiguous. Germline V gene data show CDR1 as LGHDT and CDR2 as YNNKEL (reference sequence). The V and J ends lost 0 bases and 7 bases respectively, with 6 bases between them. The CDR3 totals 13 residues.